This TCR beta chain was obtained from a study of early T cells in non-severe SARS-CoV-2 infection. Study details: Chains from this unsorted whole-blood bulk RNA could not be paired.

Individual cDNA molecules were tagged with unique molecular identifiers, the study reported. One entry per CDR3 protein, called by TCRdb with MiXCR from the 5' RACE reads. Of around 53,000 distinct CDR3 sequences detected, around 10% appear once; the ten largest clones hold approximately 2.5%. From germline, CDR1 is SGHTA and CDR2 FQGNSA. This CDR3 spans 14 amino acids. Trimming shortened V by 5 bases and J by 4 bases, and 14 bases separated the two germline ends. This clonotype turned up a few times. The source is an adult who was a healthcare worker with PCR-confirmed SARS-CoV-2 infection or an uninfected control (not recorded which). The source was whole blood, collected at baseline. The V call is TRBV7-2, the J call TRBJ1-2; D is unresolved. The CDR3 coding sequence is TGTGCCAGCAGCGAGGCCGGAGCACCCTATGGCTACACCTTC. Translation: CASSEAGAPYGYTF.